These 18 T cell receptor beta chains were all obtained from the same sample, sequenced in a study of OX40 agonist ivuxolimab in advanced cancers. The protocol was immunoSEQ multiplex PCR, while the TCRdb copy is restricted to in-frame clones and leaves out a portion. The sample records around 27,000 clones, roughly four fifths being singletons. The sample consisted of CD4+ or CD8+ T cells sorted from blood, taken in a trial of the OX40 agonist ivuxolimab. These receptors came from an adult with an advanced solid tumor such as melanoma, head and neck, liver or kidney cancer.

The J gene is TRBJ2-7, the V gene TRBV30, with 9 bases matching TRBD1. Germline CDR1 GTSNPN, CDR2 SVGIG (reference sequence). Trimming removed 2 bases from V and 4 bases from J; junction bases left unmatched: 6. The CDR3 is 14 amino acids. The CDR3 spells CAWSLSGQGYEQYF. The CDR3 bases are TGTGCCTGGAGTCTTTCGGGACAGGGATACGAGCAGTACTTC.

The chain carries TRBV4-1 and TRBJ2-3, with TRBD2 matching 9 bases. V lost 0 bases to trimming and J lost 5 bases; unmatched junction nucleotides: 6. CDR3 length: 16 amino acids. Germline V lookup: CDR1 MGHRA, CDR2 YSYEKL. CDR3 coding DNA: TGCGCCAGCAGCCAAGAGGCGGGGGGGCCGGGAGATACGCAGTATTTT. Its translation is CASSQEAGGPGDTQYF.

This chain uses TRBV4-3 with TRBJ2-7; D is perhaps TRBD2 (5 bases). CDR3 length equals 18 residues. CDR1 and CDR2 (germline): LGHNA, YSLEER. Between the trimmed V and J ends, which lost 1 base and 3 bases, there was a span of 22 bases. CDR3: CASSQGAEHYGLNYEQYF. Written as DNA, the CDR3 is TGCGCCAGCAGCCAAGGAGCAGAGCATTACGGACTTAACTACGAGCAGTACTTC.

The V call is TRBV11-2, the J call TRBJ2-7; 8 bases agree with TRBD1. Germline loops: CDR1 SGHAT, CDR2 FQNNGV. V lost 5 bases and J lost 4; bases outside the gene matches: 7. This CDR3 contains 14 residues. CDR3 amino acids: CASSRTGNKYEQYF. CDR3 nucleotide sequence: TGTGCCAGCAGCCGGACAGGGAATAAGTACGAGCAGTACTTC.

The chain has TRBV7-6 and TRBJ2-3; TRBD2 aligns across 10 bases. The CDR3 totals 16 residues. Trimming took 0 bases from V and 4 from J; bases not matched to a gene: 4. Germline V gene lookup returns CDR1 SGHVS and CDR2 FNYEAQ. CDR3 sequence (DNA): TGTGCCAGCAGCTTAGCCCCTAGCGGGGGACCAGATACGCAGTATTTT. Amino acids: CASSLAPSGGPDTQYF. Drawing the rest from reference TRBV7-6 and TRBJ2-3, the complete variable domain is GAGVSQSPRYKVTKRGQDVALRCDPISGHVSLYWYRQALGQGPEFLTYFNYEAQQDKSGLPNDRFSAERPEGSISTLTIQRTEQRDSAMYRCASSLAPSGGPDTQYFGPGTRLTVL.

The rearrangement uses TRBV19 and TRBJ2-7; TRBD1 aligns across 8 bases. V lost 5 bases to trimming and J lost 2 bases; unmatched junction nucleotides: 5. The CDR3 totals 14 residues. Looked up from germline, CDR1 is LNHDA and CDR2 is SQIVND (reference sequence). The CDR3 coding sequence is TGTGCCAGTAGTCCCGGGACAGGAACCTACGAGCAGTACTTC. Protein sequence: CASSPGTGTYEQYF.

Comments on this clone: Mismatch with germline at one junction end may stem from a read error. The same CDR3 can be traced to other DNA sequences in this sample. The chain recombines TRBV5-1 with TRBJ1-1; a weak D match, TRBD1 (5 bases). The V gene's germline CDR1 is SGHRS and CDR2 YFSETQ. This CDR3 region has 16 residues. The CDR3 DNA is TGCGCCAGCAGCTTGGCCTACAGGCCCGTGAACACTGAAGCCTTCTTT. It translates to CASSLAYRPVNTEAFF.

By sample share, this clone is medium-sized. J is TRBJ2-2 and V is TRBV6-5; a possible D gene is TRBD1 (5 bases). Trimming removed 0 bases from V and 8 bases from J, with 10 bases in between. CDR3 length: 14 residues. Germline CDR1 reads MNHEY; CDR2 reads SVGAGI. The CDR3 loop is CASSYSGVAGELFF. CDR3 DNA: TGTGCCAGCAGTTACTCAGGGGTTGCTGGGGAGCTGTTTTTT.

V is TRBV4-3 and J is TRBJ2-6; D possibly corresponds to TRBD1 (6 bases). The CDR3 totals 16 residues. Trimming removed 0 bases at V and 0 bases at J, with 6 bases between. Germline V lookup: CDR1 LGHNA, CDR2 YSLEER. This CDR3 is CASSQEQGSGANVLTF. DNA for the CDR3: TGCGCCAGCAGCCAAGAACAGGGCTCTGGGGCCAACGTCCTGACTTTC.

This sequence joins TRBV5-1 and TRBJ2-3, with 7 bases identical to TRBD2. Germline CDR1 reads SGHRS; CDR2 reads YFSETQ. The CDR3 extends over 15 amino acids. The V gene end was trimmed by 2 bases and the J gene end by 2 bases; junction bases not matched to a gene: 5. Here the CDR3 DNA reads TGCGCCAGCAGCTTAAGACGGGGGGTCACAGATACGCAGTATTTT. It is translated as CASSLRRGVTDTQYF.

This clone was found a few times. The V call is TRBV27, the J call TRBJ2-1; possible D gene TRBD1, 5 bases. V lost 5 bases and J lost 2, with 13 bases in between. The CDR3 runs to 15 residues. Germline CDR1 and CDR2: MNHEY and SMNVEV (reference sequence). Here the CDR3 reads CASSKNRFPYNEQFF. The CDR3 DNA reads TGTGCCAGCAGTAAAAACAGGTTCCCCTACAATGAGCAGTTCTTC.

By its share, this clone is large. This rearrangement joins TRBV19 to TRBJ1-1; 11 nucleotides agree with TRBD1. Germline-derived CDR1 and CDR2 are LNHDA and SQIVND (reference sequence). This CDR3 is 14 amino acids long. Trimming cost V 5 bases and J 7 bases; bases outside gene matches: 6. The CDR3 bases are TGTGCCAGTAGTCCCGGGACAGGGGGTGTTGAAGCTTTCTTT. It is translated as CASSPGTGGVEAFF. The entire variable domain, with the rest obtained from reference TRBV19 and TRBJ1-1, is as follows: DGGITQSPKYLFRKEGQNVTLSCEQNLNHDAMYWYRQDPGQGLRLIYYSQIVNDFQKGDIAEGYSVSREKKESFPLTVTSAQKNPTAFYLCASSPGTGGVEAFFGQGTRLTVV.

The rearrangement joins TRBV15 to TRBJ1-5; D gene ambiguous. The length of the CDR3 is 13 residues. Germline V lookup: CDR1 LNHNV, CDR2 YYDKDF (reference sequence). The V end lost 5 bases, the J end lost 6 bases, and 11 bases lay between the germline ends. CDR3 in amino acids: CATSRGEGQPQHF. The CDR3 DNA is TGTGCCACCAGCCGAGGTGAGGGTCAGCCCCAGCATTTT.

There are a few counts of this clone. This chain links TRBV9 with TRBJ1-1; perhaps TRBD1 as D (5 bases). V was cut by 5 bases and J by 4 bases, with 12 bases left in between. Germline V gene sequence: CDR1 SGDLS, CDR2 YYNGEE. This CDR3 is built from 13 residues. The chain's CDR3 is CASRDVGGTEAFF. Written as DNA, the CDR3 is TGTGCCAGCAGAGACGTGGGGGGCACTGAAGCTTTCTTT.

V usage is TRBV10-3 and J usage is TRBJ2-2; 9 bases fit TRBD2. With V trimmed by 4 bases and J by 4 bases, 7 bases remained unmatched. The germline V gene encodes CDR1 ENHRY and CDR2 SYGVKD. This CDR3 has 16 residues. The CDR3 is CAISVPISGGTGELFF. The CDR3 DNA reads as TGTGCCATCAGTGTCCCGATTAGCGGGGGCACCGGGGAGCTGTTTTTT.

The chain has TRBV19 and TRBJ2-7, with 12 bases that match TRBD2. CDR1 is LNHDA and CDR2 is SQIVND in the germline V gene (reference sequence). J was trimmed by 3 bases and V by 5 bases; bases with no gene match: 2. The CDR3 consists of 14 residues. The CDR3, as DNA: TGTGCCAGTAGTGAACTAGCGGGGGGCTACGAGCAGTACTTC. Protein: CASSELAGGYEQYF.

This clone was counted between two and nine times. J is TRBJ1-1 and V is TRBV9; 8 bases are shared with TRBD1. CDR3 size: 14 residues. Germline V gene lookup returns CDR1 SGDLS and CDR2 YYNGEE. Trimming cost V 3 bases and J 4 bases; bases outside gene matches: 5. The CDR3 coding sequence is TGTGCCAGCAGCGGGGGACAGGACAGCACTGAAGCTTTCTTT. Translated, it gives CASSGGQDSTEAFF.

The V call is TRBV4-2, the J call TRBJ2-3; 7 bases align to TRBD2. The V gene end was trimmed by 3 bases and the J gene end by 3 bases; junction bases not matched to a gene: 18. Germline CDR1 reads LGHNA; CDR2 reads YNFKEQ. This CDR3 has 19 amino acids. As DNA, the CDR3 is TGTGCCAGCAGCCAGACAGCAGGAGCGCCTGGGGGGGTTACAGATACGCAGTATTTT. This encodes CASSQTAGAPGGVTDTQYF.